The following is a T cell receptor (beta chain) sequence with its context. Its specificity is unknown. The V gene's germline CDR1 is MNHEY and CDR2 SMNVEV (reference sequence). V was shortened by 5 bases and J by 2 bases, with 11 bases between the two germline ends. The CDR3 is 14 amino acids. The sample originates from a study of beta chain features in type 1 diabetes. Study-wide findings and caveats: Fewer insertions but more deletions were seen at VDJ junctions in type 1 diabetes patients.

The isolated RNA, all of it, was reverse transcribed, so expressed TCRB transcripts were what got sequenced. Profiled with immunoSEQ multiplex PCR; TCRdb holds only in-frame clones, not every one. The data show hundreds of thousands of clones, 55% to 70% seen once. V gene TRBV27 combines with J gene TRBJ2-3, with D possibly matching TRBD1 (6 bases). Sequencing used naive CD4+ T cells from blood. This TCR was recovered from a young man in good health. The CDR3 DNA is TGTGCCAGCAGTCTCTGGACAGACACAGATACGCAGTATTTT. This codes for CASSLWTDTDTQYF.